This note documents a single T cell receptor (beta chain) sequence. Antigen: not known. The data were taken from a study of cytomegalovirus exposure and HLA in healthy donors. Trimming at V came to 6 bases and at J to 3 bases, leaving 3 bases not matched to a gene. The CDR3 has 13 amino acids. Germline assignment: CDR1 SGHRS and CDR2 YFSETQ. Study-wide findings and caveats: There was a cluster of highly shared sequence variants that was likely a sequencing artifact. Information on immune exposure was restricted to one variable (CMV serostatus).

This PCR relied on a set of 60 Vbeta primers and 13 Jbeta primers. Produced via immunoSEQ multiplex PCR; TCRdb's table is partial and in-frame only. Here the sample table reports more than 45,000 clones. The TCR sequence derives from a woman aged 25 to 39 in good health and CMV-seropositive. Sequencing was performed on PBMCs. This sequence joins TRBV5-1 and TRBJ2-5, with 9 positions matching TRBD1. The CDR3 is CASIQGAKETQYF. As DNA, the CDR3 is TGCGCCAGCATACAGGGGGCCAAAGAGACCCAGTACTTC.